Following are 2 T cell receptor beta chains from one sample sequenced in a study of PD-L1 blockade in urothelial cancer. TCRdb's table, derived via immunoSEQ multiplex PCR, lists solely in-frame clones and lacks some. The table records 80,000 to 90,000 clones, over 65% of them present only once. Time point of the sample: pretreatment peripheral blood. The sequencing here drew on PBMCs, taken around atezolizumab (anti-PD-L1) treatment. These receptors all stem from a man aged 55 to 69 with urothelial cancer.

The chain carries TRBV10-2 and TRBJ1-1; TRBD1 matches 10 bases. Germline V gene sequence: CDR1 WSHSY, CDR2 SAAADI. The CDR3 has 15 amino acids. V trimming: 7 bases; J trimming: 5 bases; junction bases outside the gene matches: 10. CDR3 in DNA: TGCGCCAGCATAGAGCGACAGGGGGCACGGACTGAAGCTTTCTTT. Its protein is CASIERQGARTEAFF.

This chain links TRBV19 with TRBJ2-7; no reliable D call. CDR1 is LNHDA and CDR2 is SQIVND in the germline V gene (reference sequence). V was pared by 5 bases and J by 3 bases, with 11 bases between. The CDR3 runs 13 residues. CDR3 nucleotides: TGTGCCAGTAGTTCCCCCCTAAGCTACGAGCAGTACTTC. This codes for CASSSPLSYEQYF.